This TCR beta chain was identified in a study of T cells expressing NK-cell markers (TCRdb year 2020). Background on the whole study: In sorted CD3+CD56+NKG2C+, CD3+CD56+NKG2C- and CD3+CD56-NKG2C+ T-cell subsets from several donors, TCR beta-chain repertoires were profiled. Seven of the eight sequenced donors were HCMV-seropositive and one was HCMV-seronegative. The eight sequenced donors were randomly selected healthy volunteers, three men and five women. Sequencing of the libraries produced 2 x 150 bp reads on Illumina HiSeq 2000/2500, MiSeq or NextSeq.

Comment on this clonotype: This receptor's antigen is unknown.

Sequencing instrument: Illumina HiSeq 2000. TCR beta cDNA libraries were made by 5'RACE template switching that added a universal primer site and unique molecular identifiers. Synthesis of cDNA was primed from the TCR beta constant segment and was followed by two consecutive PCR amplification steps. Regarding the original processing steps: MIGEC was used to demultiplex reads and group reads by UMI, and MiTCR was used to assemble and quantify clonotypes. To remove erroneous sequences, TCR cDNA sequences were retained only when supported by two or more reads. The tcR package was used for downstream repertoire analysis, and clonotypes were matched between fractions using CDR3 nucleotide sequence together with V segment. VDJmatch was used to annotate antigen specificity against VDJdb, with one amino acid substitution in CDR3 permitted. The reads underwent TCRdb reprocessing, giving one record for each CDR3 protein sequence and no DNA. The V and J calls come from TCRdb's annotation, not from the publication. For this sample, the table gives some 460,000 distinct CDR3 sequences. Clones ranked in the top ten supply over 1.1% of the sample.

The CDR3 numbers 14 residues from cysteine through phenylalanine. No DNA is given. CDR1 and CDR2, looked up from the germline V gene, are SGHNT and YENEEA. The paper's findings and limits, for the study overall: Whether the expanded NKG2C-expressing T cell clones were specific for HCMV antigens remained unclear. Those dominant clonotypes were again the most abundant among CD3+CD56-NKG2C+ cells in a handful of donors, at about 28.3-60.1%. For several donors, the dominant CD3+CD56+NKG2C+ clonotypes were among the top 10 CD8+ clonotypes and accounted for roughly 1.0-8% of CD8+ T cells.

HCMV-specific IgG was detected in serum with a commercial ELISA kit to determine HCMV serostatus. Ficoll density gradient centrifugation was used to isolate peripheral blood mononuclear cells from blood. Input material: blood T cells: a sorted CD56 or NKG2C T cell subset, CD4+ or CD8+ T cells, or bulk PBMC T cells (not recorded which). This sequence uses TRBV11-3 and TRBJ2-2; TCRdb returns TRBD2, unconfirmable since there is no DNA. This TCR was recovered from a woman aged 45 to 65 in good health. Donor details come from another sample of the same person, matched by shared clones. The CDR3 protein is CASSTSGGSGELFF.